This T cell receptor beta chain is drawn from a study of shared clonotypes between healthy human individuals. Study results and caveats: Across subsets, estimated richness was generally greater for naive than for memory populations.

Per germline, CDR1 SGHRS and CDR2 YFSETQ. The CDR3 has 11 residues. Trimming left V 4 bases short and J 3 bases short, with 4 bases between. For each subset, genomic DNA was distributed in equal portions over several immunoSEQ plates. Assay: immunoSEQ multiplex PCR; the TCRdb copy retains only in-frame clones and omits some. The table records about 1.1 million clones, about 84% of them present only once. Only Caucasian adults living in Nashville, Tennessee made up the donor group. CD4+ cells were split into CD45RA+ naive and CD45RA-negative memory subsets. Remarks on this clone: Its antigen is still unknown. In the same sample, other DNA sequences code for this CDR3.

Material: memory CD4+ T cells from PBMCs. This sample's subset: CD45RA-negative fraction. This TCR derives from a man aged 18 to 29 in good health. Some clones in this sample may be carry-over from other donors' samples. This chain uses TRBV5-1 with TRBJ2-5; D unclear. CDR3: CASSREETQYF. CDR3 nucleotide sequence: TGCGCCAGCAGCCGAGAAGAGACCCAGTACTTC.